This paragraph covers one T cell receptor beta chain sequence. Its antigen is still unknown. The source of the sample is a study of cytomegalovirus exposure and HLA in healthy donors. A multiplex PCR was run with 60 Vbeta primers and 13 Jbeta primers. The assay was immunoSEQ multiplex PCR, and TCRdb's table has in-frame clones only and misses some. The sample records about 83,000 clones, over 70% being singletons. This CDR3 contains 13 residues. J lost 9 bases, V lost 7 bases, and 8 bases had no gene match. Germline loops: CDR1 MNHNS, CDR2 SASEGT. Findings and caveats of the study: Whilst most TCR sequences proved rare, a subset of public TCRs occurred across many donors. A later analysis linked a missense DCLRE1C variant to TCR beta V- and J-gene trimming.

The receptor was isolated from a man aged 60 to 75 in good health and CMV-seronegative. The chain has TRBV6-1 and TRBJ2-1, with 8 bases fitting TRBD2. Specimen: PBMCs. The CDR3 here is CASTGTSRGEQFF. The CDR3, as DNA: TGTGCCAGCACCGGGACTAGTCGGGGTGAGCAGTTCTTC.